One sample yielded the 14 T cell receptor beta chains listed below, sequenced in a study of blood T cell repertoires in COVID-19 (TCRdb year 2020). Receptors were amplified or captured by the immunoSEQ multiplex PCR assay. TCRdb stores this immuneACCESS table with in-frame sequences only. Part of the clones is absent; in the studies checked, under half of the shortfall reflects unresolved V genes, and no reason is known for the rest. This sample holds roughly 180,000 clones; around 85% were observed only once. The ten largest clones capture 6.9% of the sample. The source material was peripheral blood. All receptors derive from a man older than 75 with COVID-19, enrolled during active disease.

The V call is TRBV6-5, the J call TRBJ1-4, with a weak D call TRBD1 (6 bases). Germline V lookup: CDR1 MNHEY, CDR2 SVGAGI. The CDR3 spans 15 residues. V was pared by 0 bases and J by 6 bases, with 11 bases between. The CDR3 sequence: CASSYSGQGHEKLFF. DNA for the CDR3: TGTGCCAGCAGTTACTCGGGGCAGGGGCATGAAAAACTGTTTTTT.

This chain uses TRBV5-1 with TRBJ1-3; 7 nucleotides match TRBD1. CDR3 length: 14 amino acids. CDR1 is SGHRS, CDR2 YFSETQ, per germline. The junction had 4 bases not matched to a gene; V was cut back by 3 bases and J by 4 bases. The CDR3 sequence is CASSSSTGGNTIYF. The CDR3 DNA is TGCGCCAGCAGCTCATCGACAGGGGGAAACACCATATATTTT. Drawing the rest from reference TRBV5-1 and TRBJ1-3, the complete variable domain is KAGVTQTPRYLIKTRGQQVTLSCSPISGHRSVSWYQQTPGQGLQFLFEYFSETQRNKGNFPGRFSGRQFSNSRSEMNVSTLELGDSALYLCASSSSTGGNTIYFGEGSWLTVV.

This chain uses TRBV12-3 or TRBV12-4 with TRBJ1-5; D gene uncertain. The CDR3 is made up of 12 amino acids. V shed 6 bases and J shed 11 bases, with 14 bases lying between them. The CDR3: CASSRGGLTQHF. Here the CDR3 DNA reads TGTGCCAGCAGCCGGGGAGGGCTGACCCAGCATTTT.

V usage is TRBV7-9 and J usage is TRBJ2-5, with D perhaps TRBD1 (5 bases). The CDR3 covers 15 residues. The V gene lost 4 bases and the J gene lost 4 bases, with 16 bases spanning the gap. Germline CDR1 is SEHNR and CDR2 is FQNEAQ (reference sequence). CDR3: CASSYYPGIGETQYF. The CDR3 coding sequence is TGTGCCAGCAGCTATTACCCAGGGATTGGAGAGACCCAGTACTTC.

The gene calls are TRBV5-6 and TRBJ1-3; D perhaps matches TRBD1 (5 bases). Germline V gives CDR1 SGHDT, CDR2 YYEEEE. V was pared by 2 bases and J by 0 bases, with 12 bases between. The CDR3 is 16 residues long. For the CDR3, the DNA is TGTGCCAGCAGCTTATTGGGGGGAGTCTCTGGAAACACCATATATTTT. Its protein product is CASSLLGGVSGNTIYF.

The chain uses TRBV2 and TRBJ2-1, with D possibly matching TRBD1 (6 bases). The CDR3 has 14 residues. Germline CDR1 SNHLY, CDR2 FYNNEI. V lost 5 bases and J 2 bases, leaving 10 bases between the germline ends. Written as DNA, the CDR3 is TGTGCCAGCAGTCTCCAGGGGACCTACAATGAGCAGTTCTTC. It translates to CASSLQGTYNEQFF.

The DNA for the CDR3 is TGTGCCAGCAGGGACAGACAGGGCCCTGGAAACACCATATATTTT. It translates to CASRDRQGPGNTIYF. The chain uses TRBV6-5 and TRBJ1-3; 7 bases are a match to TRBD1. This CDR3 is 15 amino acids long. Per germline, CDR1 MNHEY and CDR2 SVGAGI. J gave up 2 bases and V 6 bases, and 7 bases lay outside the gene matches.

This clone appeared a few times. The chain has TRBV5-1 and TRBJ1-3, with D possibly TRBD1 on 5 matching bases. The CDR3 covers 14 residues. Germline loops: CDR1 SGHRS, CDR2 YFSETQ. V lost 7 bases to trimming and J lost 1 base, with 12 bases between them. CDR3 residues: CASAAGVSGNTIYF. CDR3 in DNA: TGCGCCAGCGCGGCGGGGGTTTCTGGAAACACCATATATTTT.

V is TRBV19 and J is TRBJ1-5, with D possibly matching TRBD1 (6 bases). V lost 6 bases and J lost 0, with 9 bases in between. The CDR3 is made up of 14 amino acids. Germline V CDR1 and CDR2: LNHDA, SQIVND (reference sequence). CDR3 amino acids: CASRTGNSNQPQHF. CDR3 in DNA: TGTGCCAGTAGGACAGGAAATAGCAATCAGCCCCAGCATTTT.

V gene TRBV4-3 combines with J gene TRBJ1-3, with a weak D call TRBD1 (6 bases). V was clipped by 1 base and J by 3 bases, with 13 bases between them. Germline-derived CDR1 and CDR2 are LGHNA and YSLEER. This CDR3 comprises 16 residues. The CDR3 loop reads CASSQGAGAGGNTIYF. The CDR3, as DNA: TGCGCCAGCAGCCAAGGTGCGGGGGCCGGTGGAAACACCATATATTTT.

A word on this clone: This same CDR3 is encoded by further DNA sequences in the sample. The chain uses TRBV14 and TRBJ2-1; possible D gene TRBD2, 5 bases. The CDR3 loop spans 14 amino acids. Trimming took off 1 base at V and 4 bases at J, with 8 bases between the two ends. From germline, CDR1 is SGHDN and CDR2 FVKESK. The CDR3 nucleotides are TGTGCCAGCAGCCAAGTCCGGGGATACAATGAGCAGTTCTTC. Protein: CASSQVRGYNEQFF.

This clone appeared a few times. The chain combines TRBV5-4 with TRBJ1-1; the D is unclear. Germline CDR1 and CDR2: SGHNT and YYREEE (reference sequence). The CDR3 consists of 14 residues. With 4 bases removed from V and 1 base from J, the gap between germline ends came to 11 bases. For the CDR3, the DNA is TGTGCCAGCAGCCTACTACTACAGAACACTGAAGCTTTCTTT. Translating gives CASSLLLQNTEAFF.

The rearrangement joins TRBV5-1 to TRBJ2-2, with D possibly TRBD2 on 6 matching bases. This CDR3 is built from 16 residues. Trimming left V 4 bases short and J 0 bases short, with 13 bases between. Germline V gene lookup returns CDR1 SGHRS and CDR2 YFSETQ. DNA of the CDR3: TGCGCCAGCAGCCTCCATGGGGGGTCGAACACCGGGGAGCTGTTTTTT. Its translation: CASSLHGGSNTGELFF.

A note on this clone: The same CDR3 arises from other DNA sequences in this sample as well. This chain uses TRBV7-2 with TRBJ1-5; weak D call: TRBD1 (5 bases). V was cut by 5 bases and J by 2 bases, with 13 bases left in between. The CDR3 runs to 15 residues. The germline gives CDR1 SGHTA, CDR2 FQGNSA. This CDR3 is CASSLEGRGNQPQHF. The DNA of the CDR3 is TGTGCCAGCAGCCTGGAAGGCAGGGGCAATCAGCCCCAGCATTTT.